The sequence of this TCR beta chain was determined in a study of OX40 agonist ivuxolimab in advanced cancers. Study findings and constraints: On average, CD8+ T cells had more expanded clones than CD4+.

V was clipped by 0 bases and J by 1 base, with 9 bases between them. The V gene's germline CDR1 is SGDLS and CDR2 YYNGEE. CDR3 length equals 15 residues. In the case of this clone: Its antigen is not known.

The protocol was immunoSEQ multiplex PCR, while the TCRdb copy is restricted to in-frame clones and leaves out a portion. The data contain around 68,000 clones, around 86% of them seen just once; the ten biggest clones take up 2% to 2.5%. The genes are TRBV9 and TRBJ2-3; D is perhaps TRBD2 (5 bases). The sequencing here drew on CD4+ or CD8+ T cells sorted from blood, taken in a trial of the OX40 agonist ivuxolimab. This clonotype was obtained from an adult with an advanced solid tumor such as melanoma, head and neck, liver or kidney cancer. Here the CDR3 DNA reads TGTGCCAGCAGCGTAGGAGGGCACGGCACAGATACGCAGTATTTT. Its protein is CASSVGGHGTDTQYF.